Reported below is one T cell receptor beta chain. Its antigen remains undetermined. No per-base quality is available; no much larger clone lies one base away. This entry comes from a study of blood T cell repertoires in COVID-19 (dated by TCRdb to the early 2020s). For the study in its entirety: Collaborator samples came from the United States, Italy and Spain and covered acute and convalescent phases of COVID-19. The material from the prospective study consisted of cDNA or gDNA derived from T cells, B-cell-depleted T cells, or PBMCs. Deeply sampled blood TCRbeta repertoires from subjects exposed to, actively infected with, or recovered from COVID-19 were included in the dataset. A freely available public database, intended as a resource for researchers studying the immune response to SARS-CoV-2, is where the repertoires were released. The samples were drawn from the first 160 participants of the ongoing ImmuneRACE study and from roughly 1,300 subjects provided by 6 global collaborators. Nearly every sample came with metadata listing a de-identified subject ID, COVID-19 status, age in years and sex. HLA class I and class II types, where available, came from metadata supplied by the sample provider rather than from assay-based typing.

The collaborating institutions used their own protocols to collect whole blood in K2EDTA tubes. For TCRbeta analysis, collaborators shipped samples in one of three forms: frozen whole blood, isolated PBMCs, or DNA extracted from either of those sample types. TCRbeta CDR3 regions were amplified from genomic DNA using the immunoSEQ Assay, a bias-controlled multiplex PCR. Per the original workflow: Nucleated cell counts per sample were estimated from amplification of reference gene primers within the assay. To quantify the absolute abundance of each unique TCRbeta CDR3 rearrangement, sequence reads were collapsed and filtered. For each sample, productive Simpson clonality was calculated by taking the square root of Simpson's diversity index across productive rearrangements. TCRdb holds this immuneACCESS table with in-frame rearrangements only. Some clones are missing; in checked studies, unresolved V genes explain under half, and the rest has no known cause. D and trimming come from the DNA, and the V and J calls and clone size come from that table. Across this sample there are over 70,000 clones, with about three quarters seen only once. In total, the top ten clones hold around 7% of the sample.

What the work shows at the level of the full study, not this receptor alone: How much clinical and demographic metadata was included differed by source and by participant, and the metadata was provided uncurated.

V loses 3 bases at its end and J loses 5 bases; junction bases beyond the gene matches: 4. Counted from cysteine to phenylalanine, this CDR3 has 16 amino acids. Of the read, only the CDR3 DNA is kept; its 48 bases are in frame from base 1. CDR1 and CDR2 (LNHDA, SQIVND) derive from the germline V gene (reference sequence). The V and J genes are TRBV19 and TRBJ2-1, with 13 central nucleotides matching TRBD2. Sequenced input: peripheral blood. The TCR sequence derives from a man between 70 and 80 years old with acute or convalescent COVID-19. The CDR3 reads CASSITGTSGNNEQFF. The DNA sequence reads TGTGCCAGTAGTATCACCGGGACTAGCGGGAACAATGAGCAGTTCTTC.